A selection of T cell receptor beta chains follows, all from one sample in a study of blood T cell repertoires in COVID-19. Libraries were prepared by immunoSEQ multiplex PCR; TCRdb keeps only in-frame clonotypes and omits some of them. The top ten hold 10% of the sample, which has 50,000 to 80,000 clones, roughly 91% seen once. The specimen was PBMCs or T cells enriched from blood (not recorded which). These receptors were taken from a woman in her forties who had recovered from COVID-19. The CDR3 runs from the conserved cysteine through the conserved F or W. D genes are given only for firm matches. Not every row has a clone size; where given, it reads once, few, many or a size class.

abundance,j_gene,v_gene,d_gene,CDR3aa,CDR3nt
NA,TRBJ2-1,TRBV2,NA,CASSPDRTNEQFF,TGTGCCAGCAGTCCAGACAGGACCAATGAGCAGTTCTTC
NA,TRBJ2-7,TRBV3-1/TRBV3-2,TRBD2,CASSQDWLAGDEQYF,TGTGCCAGCAGCCAAGATTGGCTAGCGGGGGACGAGCAGTACTTC
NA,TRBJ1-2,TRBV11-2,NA,CASSNAAQGLYGYTF,TGTGCCAGCAGCAACGCGGCCCAGGGGCTGTATGGCTACACCTTC
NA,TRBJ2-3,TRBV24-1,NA,CATSDFVGQTHTDTQYF,TGTGCCACCAGTGATTTCGTTGGGCAGACCCACACAGATACGCAGTATTTT
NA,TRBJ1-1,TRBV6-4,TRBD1,CASRGTGRNTEAFF,TGTGCCAGCAGGGGGACAGGGAGGAACACTGAAGCTTTCTTT
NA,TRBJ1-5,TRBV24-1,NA,CATSRTPGTSLRNQPQHF,TGTGCCACCTCCAGGACCCCCGGGACATCCCTTAGGAATCAGCCCCAGCATTTT
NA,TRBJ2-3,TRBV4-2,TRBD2,CASSQDLRRGGSDTQYF,TGTGCCAGCAGCCAAGATTTGCGGCGGGGGGGCTCAGATACGCAGTATTTT
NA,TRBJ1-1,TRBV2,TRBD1,CASRPGTGMLSEAFF,TGTGCCAGCAGACCCGGGACAGGGATGCTGTCTGAAGCTTTCTTT
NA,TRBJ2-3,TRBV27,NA,CATHPGEIFSTDTQYF,TGTGCCACCCATCCGGGGGAGATATTCAGCACAGATACGCAGTATTTT
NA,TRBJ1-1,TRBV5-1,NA,CASSSRDMSYEAFF,TGCGCCAGCAGCTCCCGGGACATGTCCTACGAAGCTTTCTTT
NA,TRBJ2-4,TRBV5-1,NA,CASSIPAGENIQYF,TGCGCCAGCAGCATCCCGGCAGGGGAAAACATTCAGTACTTC
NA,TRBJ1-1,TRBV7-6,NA,CASNTGGGNTEAFF,TGTGCCAGCAACACAGGCGGGGGGAACACTGAAGCTTTCTTT
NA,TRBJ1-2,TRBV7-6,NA,CASSLALREGINYGYTF,TGTGCCAGCAGCTTAGCACTGAGGGAGGGTATTAACTATGGCTACACCTTC
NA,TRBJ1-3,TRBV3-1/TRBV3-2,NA,CASSHNSLADGDTIYF,TGTGCCAGCAGCCATAATAGTTTGGCGGACGGGGACACCATATATTTT
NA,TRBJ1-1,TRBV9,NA,CASSVAGDTEAFF,TGTGCCAGCAGCGTTGCGGGGGACACTGAAGCTTTCTTT
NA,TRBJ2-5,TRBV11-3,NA,CASSLDQETQYF,TGTGCCAGCAGCTTAGATCAGGAGACCCAGTACTTC
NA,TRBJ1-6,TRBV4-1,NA,CASSPGISADSPLHF,TGCGCCAGCAGCCCGGGGATATCAGCCGATTCACCCCTCCACTTT
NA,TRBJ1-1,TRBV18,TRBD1,CASSPGQGVAEAFF,TGTGCCAGCTCACCCGGACAGGGTGTGGCTGAAGCTTTCTTT
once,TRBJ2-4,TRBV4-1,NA,CASSQEGGTIAKNIQYF,TGCGCCAGCAGCCAAGAAGGAGGAACGATAGCCAAAAACATTCAGTACTTC
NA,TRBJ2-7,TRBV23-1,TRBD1,CASSQSRQGVSYEQYF,TGCGCCAGCAGTCAATCGAGGCAGGGGGTCTCCTACGAGCAGTACTTC
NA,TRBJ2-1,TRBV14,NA,CASSQDLDGDEQFF,TGTGCCAGCAGCCAAGATCTAGACGGCGATGAGCAGTTCTTC
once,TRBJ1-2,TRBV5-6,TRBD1,CASSDRGRGYTF,TGTGCCAGCTCTGACAGGGGTCGTGGCTACACCTTC
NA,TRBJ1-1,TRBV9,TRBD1,CASSVATTGVSGTEAFF,TGTGCCAGCAGCGTAGCTACGACAGGGGTGAGTGGAACTGAAGCTTTCTTT
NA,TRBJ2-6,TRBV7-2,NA,CASSLVGGGWGAGANVLTF,TGTGCCAGCAGCTTAGTGGGTGGAGGCTGGGGGGCTGGGGCCAACGTCCTGACTTTC
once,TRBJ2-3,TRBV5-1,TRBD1,CASSLAHRDRYTDTQYF,TGCGCCAGCAGCTTGGCCCACCGGGACAGGTACACAGATACGCAGTATTTT
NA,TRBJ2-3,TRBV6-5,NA,CASSIRGIDTQYF,TGTGCCAGCAGTATACGGGGGATCGATACGCAGTATTTT
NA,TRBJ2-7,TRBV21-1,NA,CASSKGGTAYEQYF,TGTGCCAGCAGCAAAGGCGGGACTGCCTACGAGCAGTACTTC
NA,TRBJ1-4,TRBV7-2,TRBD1,CASGRGQGIGTNEKLFF,TGTGCCAGTGGGAGGGGACAGGGTATTGGAACTAATGAAAAACTGTTTTTT
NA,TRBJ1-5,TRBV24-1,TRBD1,CATSDADRGTPKYQPQHF,TGTGCCACCAGTGATGCGGACAGGGGGACGCCTAAATATCAGCCCCAGCATTTT
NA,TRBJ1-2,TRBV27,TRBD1,CASSLQGDDYYGYTF,TGTGCCAGCAGCCTACAGGGGGACGACTACTATGGCTACACCTTC
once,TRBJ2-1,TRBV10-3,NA,CAISSARDYNEQFF,TGTGCCATCAGTTCCGCCCGGGACTACAATGAGCAGTTCTTC
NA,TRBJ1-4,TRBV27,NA,CASSLSGDNEKLFF,TGTGCCAGCAGTTTATCAGGGGATAATGAAAAACTGTTTTTT
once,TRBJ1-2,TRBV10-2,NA,CAGYEPAPPVGGNYGYTF,TGCGCCGGCTACGAACCGGCCCCACCGGTAGGGGGTAACTATGGCTACACCTTC
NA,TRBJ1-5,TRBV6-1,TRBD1,CASSEVVGRGTNQPQHF,TGTGCCAGCAGTGAAGTAGTGGGCAGGGGGACGAATCAGCCCCAGCATTTT
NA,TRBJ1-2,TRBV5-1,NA,CASSWGDLVRGYGYTF,TGCGCCAGCAGCTGGGGGGACCTAGTTCGAGGGTATGGCTACACCTTC
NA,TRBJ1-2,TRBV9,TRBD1,CASSVGQGYGYTF,TGTGCCAGCAGCGTAGGACAGGGCTATGGCTACACCTTC
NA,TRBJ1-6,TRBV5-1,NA,CASSLQDNSPLHF,TGCGCCAGCAGCTTACAGGACAATTCACCCCTCCACTTT